This T cell receptor beta chain was identified during a study of patients and donors after allogeneic stem cell transplantation. One entry per CDR3 protein, called by TCRdb with MiXCR from the RT-PCR reads. Of more than 150,000 distinct CDR3 sequences in the sample, 41% were seen once. The V gene lost 0 bases and the J gene lost 5 bases, with 10 bases spanning the gap. The CDR3 runs to 14 residues. Per germline, CDR1 SEHNR and CDR2 FQNEAQ (reference sequence). This clonotype has just a few counts. The chain couples TRBV7-9 to TRBJ1-1; D not resolved. The sample consisted of blood, either unsorted or a sorted T cell fraction (not recorded which). The clonotype comes from a human donor who was either an allogeneic HSCT recipient or a stem cell or donor lymphocyte infusion donor (not recorded which). It is not recorded whose cells these are; they may come from a transplant donor. In nucleotides, the CDR3 is TGTGCCAGCAGCTTAGCCTGGGGATGGACTGAAGCTTTCTTT. It is translated as CASSLAWGWTEAFF.